This T cell receptor (beta chain) was captured in a study of blood T cell repertoires in COVID-19 (dated by TCRdb to 2019 to 2021). Turning to the overall study: Samples covering the acute and convalescent phases of COVID-19 were provided by collaborators in the United States, Italy and Spain. The prospective study material was composed of cDNA or gDNA derived from T cells, B-cell-depleted T cells, or PBMCs. Deeply sampled blood TCRbeta repertoires from subjects exposed to, actively infected with, or recovered from COVID-19 were included in the dataset. The repertoires were released in a freely available public database intended as a resource for research on the immune response to SARS-CoV-2. The samples were drawn from two sources: the first 160 participants of the ongoing ImmuneRACE study, and 1,200 or so subjects contributed by 6 global collaborators. A de-identified subject ID, COVID-19 status, age in years and sex were almost always included in the sample metadata. HLA class I and class II types, where available, came from metadata supplied by the sample provider rather than from assay-based typing.

The immunoSEQ Assay, a bias-controlled multiplex PCR, was used to amplify TCRbeta CDR3 regions from genomic DNA. In the authors' own workflow: Within the assay, amplification of reference gene primers was used to estimate how many nucleated cells each sample contained. Sequence reads were collapsed and filtered to measure the absolute abundance of every unique TCRbeta CDR3 rearrangement. For each sample, productive Simpson clonality was calculated as the square root of Simpson's diversity index across productive rearrangements. TCRdb took over this immuneACCESS table, retaining in-frame rearrangements with V and J assigned. Such tables are incomplete; in checked studies, under half of the missing clones stem from an unresolved V gene, and the remainder is unexplained. V and J calls and clone size are those listed in that table; D and trimming were worked out from the DNA. Present in this sample are 120,000 or so clones, about 88% of which were seen just once. The top ten hold less than 3.5% of the sample.

Whole blood was collected in K2EDTA tubes by collaborating institutions according to the institutions' own protocols. For TCRbeta analysis, collaborator samples were shipped as frozen whole blood, as isolated PBMCs, or as DNA extracted from either sample type. The research as a whole found: How much clinical and demographic metadata was included differed by source and by participant, and the metadata was provided uncurated.

The table lists this clone with a few counts. Its cognate antigen has yet to be identified. No clone much larger than this one lies a single base away; base qualities are absent. V and J are truncated by 4 bases and 1 base respectively, leaving an intervening sequence of 8 bases. Inclusive of the bounding cysteine and phenylalanine, the CDR3 is 13 residues long. Solely the CDR3 DNA is kept, with 39 bases framed from the first base. CDR1 and CDR2 are read off the germline V gene as SGDLS and YYNGEE. Sequenced input: peripheral blood. The TCR sequence derives from a woman aged 45-60 years with acute or convalescent COVID-19. The sequence links TRBV9 to TRBJ2-5; perhaps TRBD2 is the D gene, with 6 bases matching. DNA sequence: TGTGCCAGCAGCCCCGGGAGCCAAGAGACCCAGTACTTC. This codes for CASSPGSQETQYF.